The clone carrying this TCR beta chain was seen ten or more times. Its target is unknown. These data originate in a study of T cells after yellow fever vaccination. V was pared by 3 bases and J by 0 bases, with 7 bases of the junction left unmatched. The CDR3 length is 16 residues. The V gene's germline CDR1 is SGHTA and CDR2 FQGNSA. Overall study findings and caveats: Highly abundant clonotypes carried over from the bulk population could end up in FACS-sorted repertoires as contaminants.

Generation of TCR cDNA used 5'RACE template switching (which added a universal primer site and UMIs). TCRdb reanalysed the 5' RACE reads using MiXCR and keeps one entry per CDR3 protein. The sample consists of a few hundred thousand distinct CDR3 sequences, around 6.8% of them appearing once. The rearrangement uses TRBV7-2 and TRBJ1-2; 7 positions match TRBD1. The sample here was PBMCs, taken around 45 days after the first yellow fever vaccination. The receptor was derived from a young man who received the YFV17D yellow fever vaccine. The CDR3 reads CASSLGTALANYGYTF. CDR3 in DNA: TGTGCCAGCAGCTTGGGGACAGCTCTAGCTAACTATGGCTACACCTTC.